This entry features one T cell receptor beta chain sequence. Trimming took off 7 bases at V and 0 bases at J, with 10 bases between the two ends. The germline V gene encodes CDR1 SQVTM and CDR2 ANQGSEA. The CDR3 is 12 residues long. The entry originates in a study of shared clonotypes between healthy human individuals. The overall study: Three men and a couple of women, aged 18 to 49, were donors.

It was across several immunoSEQ plates that each subset's genomic DNA was evenly split. Template for every sorted-subset replicate PCR totaled about 200 ng DNA, around 33,000 T cell genomes. Original processing methods: Quality scores were absent from the junction-only immunoSEQ sequences, so filtering differed. Repertoires were generated with immunoSEQ multiplex PCR, while TCRdb's copy carries only in-frame clones and drops some. The D gene and trimming were derived from the DNA, and the V and J assignments and clone size from that table. Of over 800,000 clones listed, approximately 92% are singletons. Naive CD8 cells, CD45RO-negative and positively selected for CCR7, excluded terminally differentiated effector memory CD45RA+ cells.

This TCR was recovered from a man aged 25-45 years in good health. Material for sequencing was naive CD8+ T cells sorted from blood. This sequence joins TRBV29-1 and TRBJ2-7; tentative D call: TRBD2 (6 bases). CDR3: CSAGTDSYEQYF. CDR3 DNA sequence: TGCAGCGCCGGGACTGACTCCTACGAGCAGTACTTC.